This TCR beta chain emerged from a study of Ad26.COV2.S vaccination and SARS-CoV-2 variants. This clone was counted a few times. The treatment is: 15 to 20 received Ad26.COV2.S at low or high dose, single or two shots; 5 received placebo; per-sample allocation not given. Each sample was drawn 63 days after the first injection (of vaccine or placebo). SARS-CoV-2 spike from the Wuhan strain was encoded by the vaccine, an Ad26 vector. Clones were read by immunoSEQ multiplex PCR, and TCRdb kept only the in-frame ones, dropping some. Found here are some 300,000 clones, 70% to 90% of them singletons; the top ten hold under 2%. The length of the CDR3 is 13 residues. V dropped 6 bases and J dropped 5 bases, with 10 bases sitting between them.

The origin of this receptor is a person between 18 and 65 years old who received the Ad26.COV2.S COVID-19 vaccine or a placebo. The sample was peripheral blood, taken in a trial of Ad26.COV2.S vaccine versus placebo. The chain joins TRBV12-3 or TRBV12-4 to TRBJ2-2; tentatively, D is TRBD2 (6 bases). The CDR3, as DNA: TGTGCCAGCAGCCCTCGGGGGACCGGGGAGCTGTTTTTT. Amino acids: CASSPRGTGELFF.